This T cell receptor (beta chain) was profiled in a study of CD8+ T cells in alopecia areata. Study-wide results and limits: Lesional scalp displayed greater clonality than normal scalp, most notably in alopecia totalis/universalis. With patients, TCR sharing proved less clear than in mice, a difference possibly related to HLA. Sequences from scalp samples also cover resident alphabeta T cells of normal skin.

The CDR3 loop spans 16 amino acids. The V segment lost 7 bases and the J segment 2 bases; nucleotides outside the gene matches: 11. Germline V gene data show CDR1 as SEHNR and CDR2 as FQNEAQ (reference sequence). A remark on this clone: The antigen remains undetermined.

Sorting of CD4+ cells into CD25+CD127- cells (for 4 or 5 patients) was performed. Sampling of alopecia areata patients yielded lesional scalp punch biopsies as well as peripheral blood. As the sequencing template, cDNA was produced by extracting RNA and reverse transcribing it. Clones were sequenced by immunoSEQ multiplex PCR, and TCRdb holds only the in-frame ones, with some missing. This repertoire shows about 37,000 clones, nearly 55% found once; its top ten account for approximately 1.8%. The sequenced sample was CD4+ Tregs sorted from blood. The sequence was collected from a human donor with alopecia areata. V and J are TRBV7-9 and TRBJ2-7; TRBD2 matches 10 bases. The CDR3 nucleotides are TGTGCCAGCACCTCGAAGTGGCTAGCGGGAGCCTACGAGCAGTACTTC. This encodes CASTSKWLAGAYEQYF.